The 23 T cell receptor beta chains below all came from one sample that was sequenced in a study of cytomegalovirus exposure and HLA in healthy donors. PCR used 60 Vbeta primers and 13 Jbeta primers. Clones were read by immunoSEQ multiplex PCR, and TCRdb kept only the in-frame ones, dropping some. This sample yields approximately 150,000 clones, of which 84% are seen a single time; around 0.96% belongs to the top ten. Specimen: PBMCs. The receptor source for this set is a man under 40 in good health and CMV-seronegative.

The genes are TRBV2 and TRBJ1-1; no firm D call. In germline, CDR1 is SNHLY, CDR2 FYNNEI. CDR3 length: 14 amino acids. Deletions cut 4 bases from V and 2 bases from J, with 11 bases between. CDR3 sequence reads: CASSVKEGNTEAFF. The CDR3 DNA reads as TGTGCCAGCAGTGTTAAGGAGGGAAACACTGAAGCTTTCTTT.

The rearrangement uses TRBV5-6 and TRBJ1-5; D is perhaps TRBD1 (6 bases). This CDR3 spans 16 amino acids. Germline V lookup: CDR1 SGHDT, CDR2 YYEEEE. V was shortened by 4 bases and J by 3 bases, with 17 bases between the two germline ends. The DNA for the CDR3 is TGTGCCAGCAGCCAATCCCAGGGGACGGACAATCAGCCCCAGCATTTT. It yields the protein CASSQSQGTDNQPQHF.

This rearrangement joins TRBV2 to TRBJ2-7; TRBD2 might be the D (5 bases). Trimming left V 1 base short and J 7 bases short, with 8 bases between. The CDR3 sequence is 12 residues long. CDR1 is SNHLY, CDR2 FYNNEI, per germline. The CDR3 sequence: CASSEGSGEQYF. The CDR3 nucleotides read TGTGCCAGCAGTGAAGGGAGCGGTGAGCAGTACTTC.

The chain is built from TRBV5-4 and TRBJ2-2, with D possibly TRBD1 on 5 matching bases. Germline-derived CDR1 and CDR2 are SGHNT and YYREEE (reference sequence). V was trimmed by 0 bases and J by 6 bases, leaving 9 bases between them. The CDR3 is made up of 14 amino acids. For the CDR3, the DNA is TGTGCCAGCAGCTTGGTAGGGGATCCCGGGGAGCTGTTTTTT. Amino acids: CASSLVGDPGELFF.

V gene TRBV6-5 combines with J gene TRBJ2-5, with D possibly being TRBD1 (6 bases). Trimming shortened V by 3 bases and J by 4 bases, and 12 bases separated the two germline ends. CDR3 length: 14 residues. CDR1 is MNHEY, CDR2 SVGAGI, per germline. The CDR3 coding sequence is TGTGCCAGCAGTTATGCTCAGGGGCGAGAGACCCAGTACTTC. Protein: CASSYAQGRETQYF.

In DNA, the CDR3 is TGTGCCAGCAGCTTAGTGCAGGGGGGCCTCACTGAAGCTTTCTTT. Protein: CASSLVQGGLTEAFF. The chain has TRBV7-6 and TRBJ1-1; 7 bases align to TRBD1. This CDR3 has 15 residues. In germline, CDR1 is SGHVS, CDR2 FNYEAQ. V was clipped by 1 base and J by 4 bases; unmatched bases: 6.

The rearrangement links TRBV4-1 to TRBJ2-3; 10 bases align to TRBD1. CDR3 length equals 16 residues. The V gene's germline CDR1 is MGHRA and CDR2 YSYEKL. V dropped 5 bases and J dropped 4; count of bases not matched to a gene: 9. The CDR3 nucleotides read TGCGCCAGCAGCTCAACCGGGACAGGGGTGCCAGATACGCAGTATTTT. Encoded protein: CASSSTGTGVPDTQYF.

V is TRBV29-1 and J is TRBJ2-5; D is possibly TRBD1 (6 bases). Trimming removed 6 bases at V and 0 bases at J, with 11 bases between. The CDR3 is made up of 13 amino acids. Per the germline V gene, CDR1 is SQVTM and CDR2 is ANQGSEA. CDR3 coding DNA: TGCAGCGTAAGCTGGACAGACCAAGAGACCCAGTACTTC. Residues: CSVSWTDQETQYF.

This clone was detected a few times. V and J are TRBV4-2 and TRBJ2-7; D may be TRBD2 (6 bases). The ends were cut back, 3 bases at V and 0 bases at J, with 12 bases in the middle. Germline V lookup: CDR1 LGHNA, CDR2 YNFKEQ. The CDR3 sequence is 15 residues long. The chain's CDR3 is CASSQGRILSYEQYF. The CDR3 coding sequence is TGTGCCAGCAGCCAGGGGAGGATCCTCTCCTACGAGCAGTACTTC.

The chain is built from TRBV10-3 and TRBJ2-5, with TRBD1 as a possible D gene (5 bases). The end of the DNA aligns better with TRBJ2-7, so the J call may be wrong. CDR3 length: 13 residues. CDR1 and CDR2 from the germline V gene are ENHRY and SYGVKD. The CDR3 DNA reads TGTGCCATCAGTGAAGGGGTCGCCTACGAGCAGTACTTC. This sequence encodes CAISEGVAYEQYF.

V usage is TRBV4-3 and J usage is TRBJ2-7; D is unclear. V was clipped by 0 bases and J by 2 bases, with 32 bases between them. The CDR3 consists of 22 residues. The germline V gene encodes CDR1 LGHNA and CDR2 YSLEER. CDR3 coding DNA: TGCGCCAGCAGCCAAGAGGGTATAAACAGTCGAAAGCCTTTCTGTGTTCCCTACGAGCAGTACTTC. Residues: CASSQEGINSRKPFCVPYEQYF.

The rearrangement uses TRBV2 and TRBJ2-2; 12 nucleotides line up with TRBD1. The CDR3 covers 16 residues. Unmatched junction bases numbered 9, after V lost 6 bases and J lost 7 bases. The V gene's germline CDR1 is SNHLY and CDR2 FYNNEI. In DNA form, the CDR3 reads TGTGCCAGCAGCCCATGGGACAGGGGGCGCCACGGGGAGCTGTTTTTT. Its protein is CASSPWDRGRHGELFF.

This chain joins TRBV15 and TRBJ2-1; D possibly corresponds to TRBD2 (5 bases). The CDR3 is 13 amino acids. The germline V and J ends were trimmed by 3 bases and 5 bases, with 8 bases remaining between them. From germline, CDR1 is LNHNV and CDR2 YYDKDF (reference sequence). The CDR3, as DNA: TGTGCCACCAGCAGGACTAACCACAATGAGCAGTTCTTC. Translation gives CATSRTNHNEQFF.

The CDR3 DNA sequence: TGTGCCAGCAGCTCTAGACAGGGCCGAAACTATGGCTACACCTTC. Its translation: CASSSRQGRNYGYTF. The chain carries TRBV7-8 and TRBJ1-2; TRBD1 matches 7 bases. Per germline, CDR1 SGHVS and CDR2 FQNEAQ. This CDR3 is built from 15 residues. V was pared by 4 bases and J by 2 bases, with 7 bases of the junction left unmatched.

The chain uses TRBV28 and TRBJ2-5; TRBD2 matches 15 bases. This CDR3 comprises 16 residues. Per the germline V gene, CDR1 is MDHEN and CDR2 is SYDVKM. The junction had 3 bases not matched to a gene; V was cut back by 4 bases and J by 3 bases. The CDR3 protein is CASSWTSGGAEETQYF. CDR3 DNA sequence: TGTGCCAGCAGTTGGACTAGCGGGGGGGCCGAAGAGACCCAGTACTTC.

The rearrangement links TRBV5-6 to TRBJ1-2; D is undetermined. V lost 4 bases, J lost 3 bases, and 7 bases lay in between. Looked up from germline, CDR1 is SGHDT and CDR2 is YYEEEE. This CDR3 is built from 12 residues. As DNA, the CDR3 is TGTGCCAGCAGCCATTCGGACTATGGCTACACCTTC. It yields the protein CASSHSDYGYTF.

The chain combines TRBV30 with TRBJ1-1, with no clear D. Germline V gene lookup returns CDR1 GTSNPN and CDR2 SVGIG (reference sequence). This CDR3 is built from 15 residues. V was pared by 3 bases and J by 1 base, with 15 bases between. CDR3 DNA sequence: TGTGCCTGGAGGGGCAGGCCACTAGGGAACACTGAAGCTTTCTTT. Its translation: CAWRGRPLGNTEAFF.

V gene TRBV4-3 combines with J gene TRBJ2-1; 8 bases are a match to TRBD2. Germline V CDR1 and CDR2: LGHNA, YSLEER. There are 15 residues in the CDR3. Trimming at V came to 2 bases and at J to 5 bases, leaving 5 bases not matched to a gene. CDR3 sequence reads: CASSQSSGSHNEQFF. The CDR3 region has the DNA TGCGCCAGCAGCCAATCCAGCGGGAGCCACAATGAGCAGTTCTTC.

The table lists this clone with a count of one. The V gene is TRBV6-5, the J gene TRBJ1-2; 9 nucleotides align to TRBD1. J gave up 5 bases and V 2 bases, and 9 bases lay outside the gene matches. The CDR3 length is 16 residues. CDR1 and CDR2 (germline): MNHEY, SVGAGI. CDR3 nucleotides: TGTGCCAGCAGTTACGCTTGGGGACAGGGTACATATGGCTACACCTTC. Encoded protein: CASSYAWGQGTYGYTF.

This clone was counted a single time. The chain has TRBV5-1 and TRBJ2-1, with 9 bases that match TRBD2. The junction had 6 bases not matched to a gene; V was cut back by 5 bases and J by 6 bases. CDR1 and CDR2 from the germline V gene are SGHRS and YFSETQ. CDR3 length equals 14 residues. CDR3 protein: CASRRGGPPNEQFF. For the CDR3, the DNA is TGCGCCAGCAGGCGGGGGGGACCCCCCAATGAGCAGTTCTTC. The entire variable domain, with the rest obtained from reference TRBV5-1 and TRBJ2-1, is as follows: KAGVTQTPRYLIKTRGQQVTLSCSPISGHRSVSWYQQTPGQGLQFLFEYFSETQRNKGNFPGRFSGRQFSNSRSEMNVSTLELGDSALYLCASRRGGPPNEQFFGPGTRLTVL.

CDR3 in amino acids: CSVRDRGTYEQYF. The CDR3, as DNA: TGCAGCGTACGCGACAGGGGGACCTACGAGCAGTACTTC. The chain links TRBV29-1 to TRBJ2-7, with TRBD1 matching 9 bases. The V gene's germline CDR1 is SQVTM and CDR2 ANQGSEA. Trimming at V came to 6 bases and at J to 2 bases, leaving 5 bases not matched to a gene. This CDR3 has 13 residues.

The CDR3 loop reads CASRGRDSTSSGNTIYF. DNA of the CDR3: TGTGCCAGTAGGGGACGGGACAGCACGAGCTCTGGAAACACCATATATTTT. V and J are TRBV19 and TRBJ1-3; TRBD1 agrees at 7 bases. The CDR3 runs to 17 residues. V was pared by 6 bases and J by 0 bases, with 11 bases of the junction left unmatched. Germline loops: CDR1 LNHDA, CDR2 SQIVND (reference sequence).

CDR3 in DNA: TGTGCCAGCAGTTACGCAGGGAACAATGAGCAGTTCTTC. Its translation is CASSYAGNNEQFF. The chain links TRBV6-6 to TRBJ2-1; D may be TRBD1 (5 bases). CDR1 is MNHNY and CDR2 is SVGAGI in the germline V gene (reference sequence). This CDR3 has 13 amino acids. V lost 2 bases to trimming and J lost 5 bases, with 7 bases between them.